This is a list of T cell receptor beta chains from one sample in a study of T cells in Graves' hyperthyroidism and ophthalmopathy. MiXCR, applied by TCRdb to the multiplex PCR reads, yields one record per CDR3 protein. The data contain hundreds of thousands of distinct CDR3 sequences, over 35% of them singletons. The sequencing sample was made of blood. These receptors came from a woman aged 35 to 49 with Graves' hyperthyroidism. Both conserved end residues are part of each CDR3. The D gene is left open where the match is weak. Size is stated for part of the rows, as once, few or many counts, or as a class when the clone is expanded.

V gene	D gene	CDR3 length	clone size	J gene	CDR3 DNA	CDR3 protein
TRBV7-6	-	14	-	TRBJ2-7	TGTGCCAGCGGCGTTGGGGGGCTATCCTACGAGCAGTACTTC	CASGVGGLSYEQYF
TRBV19	TRBD1	13	-	TRBJ2-7	TGTGCCAGTAGTGGACAGGGATTCTACGAGCAGTACTTC	CASSGQGFYEQYF
TRBV19	-	16	-	TRBJ1-5	TGTGCCAGTAGGGGACTTGAAGGGGCAGGAAATCAGCCCCAGCATTTT	CASRGLEGAGNQPQHF
TRBV7-8	-	16	-	TRBJ2-1	TGTGCCAGCAGCTTTGTTGGAAGGGACGCACACAATGAGCAGTTCTTC	CASSFVGRDAHNEQFF
TRBV7-9	-	14	many	TRBJ2-7	TGTGCCAGTTCTGCCGGGACCCACTCCTACGAGCAGTACTTC	CASSAGTHSYEQYF
TRBV7-2	-	15	many	TRBJ1-1	TGTGCCAGCAGTAGTGGGTTTGAGGCGTTGGGTGAAGCTTTCTTT	CASSSGFEALGEAFF
TRBV20-1	TRBD2	15	-	TRBJ2-7	TGCAGTGCCCGTCCTACTAGCGGTAATCCCTACGAGCAGTACTTC	CSARPTSGNPYEQYF
TRBV20-1	-	12	-	TRBJ1-1	TGCAGTGCCAATTTTGGAAACACTGAAGCTTTCTTT	CSANFGNTEAFF
TRBV2	-	18	-	TRBJ1-2	TGTGCCAGCAGCCAAGAGCCCTCCCCAGGGGAGGGCGAATTGGGCTACACCTTC	CASSQEPSPGEGELGYTF
TRBV4-3	-	14	-	TRBJ2-7	TGCGCCAGCAGCCCGTCGACCGGTTTCTACGAGCAGTACTTC	CASSPSTGFYEQYF
TRBV7-9	TRBD1	14	-	TRBJ2-5	TGTGCCAGCAGCCCAGGGGGTAGCAATCAGCCCCAGTACTTC	CASSPGGSNQPQYF
TRBV19	-	18	once	TRBJ2-2	TGTGCCAGTAGTATGGGACGAAACGACAGGCCGAGGGGCGGGGAGCTGTTTTTT	CASSMGRNDRPRGGELFF
TRBV7-9	TRBD1	16	-	TRBJ1-1	TGTGCCAGCAGCTCAGCCACAGGGGGCCGGAACACTGAAGCTTTCTTT	CASSSATGGRNTEAFF
TRBV2	-	13	-	TRBJ2-2	TGTGCCAGCAGCAGGGTTTGGACCGGGGAGCTGTTTTTT	CASSRVWTGELFF
TRBV4-3	TRBD1	15	few	TRBJ1-3	TGCGCCAGCAGCCATGCGACAGGGGGTGGAAACACCATATATTTT	CASSHATGGGNTIYF
TRBV10-1	TRBD1	14	-	TRBJ1-1	TGCGCCAGCAGTGACTCAGGGGGCGAAGCTGAAGCTTTCTTT	CASSDSGGEAEAFF
TRBV9	-	14	few	TRBJ2-2	TGTGCCAGCAGCTCCGGGACCATCACCGGGGAGCTGTTTTTT	CASSSGTITGELFF
TRBV5-1	TRBD1	16	-	TRBJ2-2	TGCGCCAGCAGCGTACAGACAGGGACAAACACCGGGGAGCTGTTTTTT	CASSVQTGTNTGELFF
TRBV12-5	-	16	many	TRBJ2-2	TGTGCTAGTGGTTCCCCGGACGGGACGCTAGTCCGGGAGCTGTTTTTT	CASGSPDGTLVRELFF
TRBV20-1	TRBD2	15	many	TRBJ2-5	TGCAGTGCTAAGGGGACTAGCGGGGGGCCAGAGACCCAGTACTTC	CSAKGTSGGPETQYF
TRBV5-1	-	14	-	TRBJ1-1	TGCGCCAGCAGCTTGAATTTACAGGGCTCTGAAGCTTTCTTT	CASSLNLQGSEAFF
TRBV2	-	18	-	TRBJ1-2	TGTGCCAGCATGGGGGGGGGCCCTAACCCCTTAGCTAACTATGGCTACACCTTC	CASMGGGPNPLANYGYTF
TRBV20-1	-	14	-	TRBJ1-1	TGCAGTGCTATGGGGCTAGCGGGGGATACTGAAGCTTTCTTT	CSAMGLAGDTEAFF
TRBV12-5	-	18	-	TRBJ1-2	TGTGCTAGTGGCCCTATCACCGGGACGTCCGACCCCAACTATGGCTACACCTTC	CASGPITGTSDPNYGYTF
TRBV29-1	-	11	many	TRBJ1-1	TGCAGCGTTGGGGACGGCACTGAAGCTTTCTTT	CSVGDGTEAFF
TRBV6-1	TRBD1	10	-	TRBJ1-1	TGTGCCAGCACCGGACAGGGGGCTTTCTTT	CASTGQGAFF
TRBV7-3	-	14	-	TRBJ2-1	TGTGCCAGCAGCTTGGGGGCGGGAGCGGATGAGCAGTTCTTC	CASSLGAGADEQFF
TRBV15	-	15	-	TRBJ2-7	TGTGCCACCAGCAGAGATTGGTCCGTGAACTACGAGCAGTACTTC	CATSRDWSVNYEQYF
TRBV2	-	13	-	TRBJ1-1	TGTGCCAGCAGTGGACACAGGCGGACTGAAGCTTTCTTT	CASSGHRRTEAFF
TRBV9	TRBD2	15	-	TRBJ2-5	TGTGCCAGCAGCGGTGTGAGACTAGCGAAGGAGACCCAGTACTTC	CASSGVRLAKETQYF
TRBV19	TRBD1	15	-	TRBJ1-1	TGTGCCAGTAGTGTTAGGGACAGGGAGTTAACTGAAGCTTTCTTT	CASSVRDRELTEAFF
TRBV12-3/TRBV12-4	-	15	few	TRBJ1-4	TGTGCCAGCAGGGACGACAGGCCCCCCTGGGAAAAACTGTTTTTT	CASRDDRPPWEKLFF
TRBV20-1	TRBD1	14	-	TRBJ1-6	TGCAGTGCTCAGCGGGACAGGGGAGGTTCACCCCTCCACTTT	CSAQRDRGGSPLHF
TRBV20-1	-	15	many	TRBJ1-6	TGCAGTGCTAGATGGACAGCTCTCGGTAATTCACCCCTCCACTTT	CSARWTALGNSPLHF
TRBV19	-	16	many	TRBJ1-5	TGTGCCAGTAGTACCACAACTGAGGGCCGAGGTCAGCCCCAGCATTTT	CASSTTTEGRGQPQHF
TRBV7-9	-	16	many	TRBJ1-6	TGTGCCAGCAGCTCGGGCCGGGGCCTCCTAAATTCACCCCTCCACTTT	CASSSGRGLLNSPLHF
TRBV19	-	13	many	TRBJ1-1	TGTGCCAGTAGTTCCGGGTCGAGGACTGAAGCTTTCTTT	CASSSGSRTEAFF
TRBV5-1	-	15	-	TRBJ2-7	TGCGCCAGCAGCCTGACAGGAATTTACTCCTACGAGCAGTACTTC	CASSLTGIYSYEQYF
TRBV12-3/TRBV12-4	-	15	-	TRBJ2-6	TGTGCCAGCAGTCAGGGGGGGTTCGGGGCCAACGTCCTGACTTTC	CASSQGGFGANVLTF
TRBV4-2	TRBD1	15	once	TRBJ1-6	TGTGCCAGCAGCCCATCACAGGGGACGGATTCACCCCTCCACTTT	CASSPSQGTDSPLHF
TRBV7-9	-	15	many	TRBJ2-7	TGTGCCAGCAGCCCCCAGGTGGGTAGGAACTACGAGCAGTACTTC	CASSPQVGRNYEQYF